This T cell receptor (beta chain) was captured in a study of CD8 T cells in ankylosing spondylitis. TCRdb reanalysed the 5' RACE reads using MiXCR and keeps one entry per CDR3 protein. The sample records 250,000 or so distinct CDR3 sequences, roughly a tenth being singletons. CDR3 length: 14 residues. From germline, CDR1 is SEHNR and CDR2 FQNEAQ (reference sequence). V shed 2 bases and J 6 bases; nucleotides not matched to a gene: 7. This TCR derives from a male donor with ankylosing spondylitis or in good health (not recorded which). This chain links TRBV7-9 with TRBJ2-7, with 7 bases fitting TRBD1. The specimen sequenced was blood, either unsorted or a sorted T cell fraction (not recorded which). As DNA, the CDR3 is TGTGCCAGCAGCTTACACACAGGGGTTACCGAGCAGTACTTC. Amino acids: CASSLHTGVTEQYF.